This entry is about one T cell receptor (beta chain). This sample stems from a study of T-cell reconstitution after alpha-beta-depleted transplantation in children. V dropped 2 bases and J dropped 9; count of bases not matched to a gene: 12. The CDR3 runs 14 residues. CDR1 SQVTM and CDR2 ANQGSEA come from the germline V gene. Preparation of the TCRbeta library was carried out with unique molecular identifiers. Each CDR3 protein is one row after TCRdb ran MiXCR on the PCR reads. The sample records roughly 590,000 distinct CDR3 sequences, about 15% being singletons. This material consisted of PBMCs from the stem cell graft donor, taken from the stem cell graft. The TCR was taken from a human donor who donated a stem cell graft to a child with acute myeloid leukemia. This chain links TRBV29-1 with TRBJ2-5; 7 bases align to TRBD2. CDR3 region: CSVETGNLGGAQYF. CDR3 coding DNA: TGCAGCGTTGAAACAGGCAACCTTGGGGGGGCCCAGTACTTC.